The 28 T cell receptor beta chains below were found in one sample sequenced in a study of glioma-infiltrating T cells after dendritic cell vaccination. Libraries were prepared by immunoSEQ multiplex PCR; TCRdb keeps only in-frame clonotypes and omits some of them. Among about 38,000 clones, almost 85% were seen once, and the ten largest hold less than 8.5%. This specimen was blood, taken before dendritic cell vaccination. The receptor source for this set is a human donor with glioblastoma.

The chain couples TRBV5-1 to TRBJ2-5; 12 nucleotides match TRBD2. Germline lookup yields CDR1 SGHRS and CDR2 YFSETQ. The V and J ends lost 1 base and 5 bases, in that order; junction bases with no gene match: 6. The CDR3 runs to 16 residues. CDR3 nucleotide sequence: TGCGCCAGCAGCTTGATGACTAGCGGGGGTTCCGAGACCCAGTACTTC. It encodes CASSLMTSGGSETQYF.

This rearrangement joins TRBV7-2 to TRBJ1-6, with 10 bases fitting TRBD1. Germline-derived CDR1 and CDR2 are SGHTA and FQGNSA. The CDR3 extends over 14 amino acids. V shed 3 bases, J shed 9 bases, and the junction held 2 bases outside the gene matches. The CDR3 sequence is CASSFRTGGSPLHF. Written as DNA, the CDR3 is TGTGCCAGCAGCTTCAGGACAGGGGGTTCACCCCTCCACTTT. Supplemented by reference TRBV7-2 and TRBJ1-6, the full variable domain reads GAGVSQSPSNKVTEKGKDVELRCDPISGHTALYWYRQSLGQGLEFLIYFQGNSAPDKSGLPSDRFSAERTGGSVSTLTIQRTQQEDSAVYLCASSFRTGGSPLHFGNGTRLTVT.

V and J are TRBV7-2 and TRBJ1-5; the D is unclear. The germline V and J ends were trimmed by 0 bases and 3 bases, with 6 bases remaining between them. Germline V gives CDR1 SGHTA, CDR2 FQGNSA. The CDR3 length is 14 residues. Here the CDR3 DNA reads TGTGCCAGCAGCTTAGCCCCGGTCAATCAGCCCCAGCATTTT. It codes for CASSLAPVNQPQHF.

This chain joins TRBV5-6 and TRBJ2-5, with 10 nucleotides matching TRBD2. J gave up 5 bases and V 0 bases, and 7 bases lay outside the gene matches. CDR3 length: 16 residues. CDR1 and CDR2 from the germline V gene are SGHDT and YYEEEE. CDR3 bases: TGTGCCAGCAGCTTGGCCCCAGCGGGGGGGCGGGAGACCCAGTACTTC. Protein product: CASSLAPAGGRETQYF.

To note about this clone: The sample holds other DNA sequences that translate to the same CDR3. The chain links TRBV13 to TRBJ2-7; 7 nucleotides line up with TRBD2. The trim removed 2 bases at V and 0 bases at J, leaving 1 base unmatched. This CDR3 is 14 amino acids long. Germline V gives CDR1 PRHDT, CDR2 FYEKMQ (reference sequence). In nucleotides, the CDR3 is TGTGCCAGCAGCTTACCGGGGGGCTCCTACGAGCAGTACTTC. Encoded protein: CASSLPGGSYEQYF.

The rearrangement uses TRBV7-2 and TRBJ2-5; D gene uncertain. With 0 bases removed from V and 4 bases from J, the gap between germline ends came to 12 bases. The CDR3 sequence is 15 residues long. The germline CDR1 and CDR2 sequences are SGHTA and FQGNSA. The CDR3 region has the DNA TGTGCCAGCAGCTTAGCGGCTTGGTTGTCAGAGACCCAGTACTTC. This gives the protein CASSLAAWLSETQYF.

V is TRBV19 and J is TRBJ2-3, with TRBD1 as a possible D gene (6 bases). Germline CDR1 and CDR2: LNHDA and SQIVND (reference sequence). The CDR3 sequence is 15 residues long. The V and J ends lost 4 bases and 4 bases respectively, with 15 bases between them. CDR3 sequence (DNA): TGTGCCAGTAGTAGCTACAGGGAAAGTGCAGATACGCAGTATTTT. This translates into CASSSYRESADTQYF.

DNA for the CDR3: TGTGCCAGCAGGGGACAGGGGGCTTGGGGAAACACCATATATTTT. Its protein product is CASRGQGAWGNTIYF. The J gene is TRBJ1-3, the V gene TRBV27, with TRBD1 identical over 12 bases. J gave up 4 bases and V 6 bases, and 4 bases lay outside the gene matches. The CDR3 length is 15 residues. Germline values: CDR1 MNHEY, CDR2 SMNVEV (reference sequence).

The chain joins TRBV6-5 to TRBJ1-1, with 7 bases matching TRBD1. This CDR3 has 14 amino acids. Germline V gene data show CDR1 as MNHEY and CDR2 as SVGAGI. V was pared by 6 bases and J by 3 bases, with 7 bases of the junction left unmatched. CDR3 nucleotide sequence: TGTGCCAGCAGCCCATCCCAGGGGGACACTGAAGCTTTCTTT. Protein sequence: CASSPSQGDTEAFF.

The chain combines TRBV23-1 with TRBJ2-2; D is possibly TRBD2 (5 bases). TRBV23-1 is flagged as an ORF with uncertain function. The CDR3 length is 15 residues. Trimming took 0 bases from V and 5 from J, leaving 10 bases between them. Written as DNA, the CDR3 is TGCGCCAGCAGTCAATCCCCGGGGAGTACCGGGGAGCTGTTTTTT. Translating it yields CASSQSPGSTGELFF.

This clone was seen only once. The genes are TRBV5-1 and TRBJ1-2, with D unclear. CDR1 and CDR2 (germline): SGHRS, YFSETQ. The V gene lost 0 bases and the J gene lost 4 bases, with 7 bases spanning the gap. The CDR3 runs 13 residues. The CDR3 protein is CASSLGQVYGYTF. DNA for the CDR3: TGCGCCAGCAGCTTGGGCCAGGTCTATGGCTACACCTTC. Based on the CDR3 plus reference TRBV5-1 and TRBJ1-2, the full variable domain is KAGVTQTPRYLIKTRGQQVTLSCSPISGHRSVSWYQQTPGQGLQFLFEYFSETQRNKGNFPGRFSGRQFSNSRSEMNVSTLELGDSALYLCASSLGQVYGYTFGSGTRLTVV.

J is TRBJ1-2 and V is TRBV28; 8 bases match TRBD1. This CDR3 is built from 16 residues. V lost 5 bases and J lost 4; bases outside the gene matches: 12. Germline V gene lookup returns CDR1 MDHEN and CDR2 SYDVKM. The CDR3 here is CASSRDGQGPGYGYTF. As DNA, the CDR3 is TGTGCCAGCAGTCGAGACGGACAGGGTCCGGGCTATGGCTACACCTTC.

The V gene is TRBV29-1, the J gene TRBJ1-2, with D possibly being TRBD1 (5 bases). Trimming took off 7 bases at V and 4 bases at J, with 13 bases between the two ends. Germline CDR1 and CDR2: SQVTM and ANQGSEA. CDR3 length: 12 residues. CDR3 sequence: CSGGREGYGYTF. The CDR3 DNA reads TGCAGCGGAGGCAGGGAAGGCTATGGCTACACCTTC.

DNA of the CDR3: TGTGCCAGCAGCCTTAGCGGGAGGCAGGAGACCCAGTACTTC. Its protein is CASSLSGRQETQYF. V is TRBV11-2 and J is TRBJ2-5; 10 bases map to TRBD2. CDR3 length: 14 amino acids. The junction had 5 bases not matched to a gene; V was cut back by 5 bases and J by 5 bases. The V gene's germline CDR1 is SGHAT and CDR2 FQNNGV.

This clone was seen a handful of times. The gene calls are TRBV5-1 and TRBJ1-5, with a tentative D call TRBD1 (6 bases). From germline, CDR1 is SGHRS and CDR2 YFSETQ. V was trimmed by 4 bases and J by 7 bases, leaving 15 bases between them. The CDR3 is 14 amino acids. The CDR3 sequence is CASSAQGRGQPQHF. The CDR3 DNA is TGCGCCAGCAGCGCTCAGGGGCGAGGGCAGCCCCAGCATTTT.

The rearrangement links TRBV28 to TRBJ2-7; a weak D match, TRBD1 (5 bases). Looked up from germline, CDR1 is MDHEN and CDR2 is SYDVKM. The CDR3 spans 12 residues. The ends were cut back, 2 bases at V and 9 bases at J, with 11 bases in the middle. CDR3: CASSLSMGLQYF. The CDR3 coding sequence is TGTGCCAGCAGTTTAAGTATGGGGCTGCAGTACTTC.

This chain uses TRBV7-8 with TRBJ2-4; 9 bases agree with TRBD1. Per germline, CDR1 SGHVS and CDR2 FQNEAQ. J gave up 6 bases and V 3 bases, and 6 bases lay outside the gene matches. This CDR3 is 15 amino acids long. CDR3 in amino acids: CASSFSAGQGNIQYF. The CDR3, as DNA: TGTGCCAGCAGCTTTAGTGCGGGACAGGGAAACATTCAGTACTTC.

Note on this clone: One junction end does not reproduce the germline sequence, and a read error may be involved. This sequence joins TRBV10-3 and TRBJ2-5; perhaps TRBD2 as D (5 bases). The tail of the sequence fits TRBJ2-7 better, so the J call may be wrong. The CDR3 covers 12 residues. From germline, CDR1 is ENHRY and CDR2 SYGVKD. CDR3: CATSVSVNEQYF. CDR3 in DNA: TGTGCCACCAGTGTTAGCGTCAACGAGCAGTACTTC.

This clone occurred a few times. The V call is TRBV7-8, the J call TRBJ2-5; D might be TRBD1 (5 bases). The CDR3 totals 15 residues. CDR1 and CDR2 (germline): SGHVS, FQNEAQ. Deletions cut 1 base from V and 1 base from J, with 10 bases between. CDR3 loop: CASSLVLQGQETQYF. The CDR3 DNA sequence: TGTGCCAGCAGCTTAGTTCTCCAGGGCCAAGAGACCCAGTACTTC.

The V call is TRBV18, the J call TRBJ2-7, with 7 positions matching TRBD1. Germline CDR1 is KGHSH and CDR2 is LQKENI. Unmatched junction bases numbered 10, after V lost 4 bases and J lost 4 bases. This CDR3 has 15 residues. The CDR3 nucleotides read TGTGCCAGCTCACACAGCAGGGGGTCCTTATACGAGCAGTACTTC. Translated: CASSHSRGSLYEQYF.

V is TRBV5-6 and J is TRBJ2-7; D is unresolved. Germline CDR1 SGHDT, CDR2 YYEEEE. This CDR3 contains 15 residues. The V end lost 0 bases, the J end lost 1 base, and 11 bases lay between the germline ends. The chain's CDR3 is CASSLGQIPSYEQYF. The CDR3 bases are TGTGCCAGCAGCTTGGGTCAGATCCCTTCCTACGAGCAGTACTTC.

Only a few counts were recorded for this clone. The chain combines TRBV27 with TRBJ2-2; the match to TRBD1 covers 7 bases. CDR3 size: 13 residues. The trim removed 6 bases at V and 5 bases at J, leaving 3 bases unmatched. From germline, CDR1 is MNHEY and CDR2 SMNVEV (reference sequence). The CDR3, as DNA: TGTGCCAGCAGCCTACAGGGGACCGGGGAGCTGTTTTTT. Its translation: CASSLQGTGELFF.

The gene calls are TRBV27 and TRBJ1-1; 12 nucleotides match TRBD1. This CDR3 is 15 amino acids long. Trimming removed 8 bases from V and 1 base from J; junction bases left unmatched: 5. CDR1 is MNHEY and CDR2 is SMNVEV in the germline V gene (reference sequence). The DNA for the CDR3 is TGTGCCAGCCGCCGGGACAGGGGGCGGAACACTGAAGCTTTCTTT. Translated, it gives CASRRDRGRNTEAFF.

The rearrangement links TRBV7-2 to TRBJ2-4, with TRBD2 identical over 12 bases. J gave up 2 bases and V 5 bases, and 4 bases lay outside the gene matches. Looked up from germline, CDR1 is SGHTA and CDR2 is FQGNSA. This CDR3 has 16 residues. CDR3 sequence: CASSGGLAGTKNIQYF. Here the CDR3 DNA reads TGTGCCAGCAGCGGCGGACTAGCGGGGACCAAAAACATTCAGTACTTC.

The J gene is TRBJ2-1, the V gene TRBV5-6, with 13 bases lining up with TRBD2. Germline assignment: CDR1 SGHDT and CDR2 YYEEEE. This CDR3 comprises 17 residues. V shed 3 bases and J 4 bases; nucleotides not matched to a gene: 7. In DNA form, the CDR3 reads TGTGCCAGCAGCTCGCGACTAGCGGGGGGCCAATACAATGAGCAGTTCTTC. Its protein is CASSSRLAGGQYNEQFF.

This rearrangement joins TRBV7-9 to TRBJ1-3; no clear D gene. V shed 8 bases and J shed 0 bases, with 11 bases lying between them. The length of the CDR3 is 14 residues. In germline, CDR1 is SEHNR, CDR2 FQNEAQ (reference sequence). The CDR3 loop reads CASGEWGSGNTIYF. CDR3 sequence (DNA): TGTGCCAGCGGGGAGTGGGGCTCTGGAAACACCATATATTTT.

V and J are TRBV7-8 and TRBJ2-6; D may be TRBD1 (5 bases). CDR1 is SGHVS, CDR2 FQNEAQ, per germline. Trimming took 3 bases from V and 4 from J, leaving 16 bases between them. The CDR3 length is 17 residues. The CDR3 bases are TGTGCCAGCAGCTTCCAGCGTAGGGGTTTGGGGGCCAACGTCCTGACTTTC. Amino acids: CASSFQRRGLGANVLTF. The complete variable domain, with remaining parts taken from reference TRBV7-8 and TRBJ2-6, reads GAGVSQSPRYKVAKRGQDVALRCDPISGHVSLFWYQQALGQGPEFLTYFQNEAQLDKSGLPSDRFFAERPEGSVSTLKIQRTQQEDSAVYLCASSFQRRGLGANVLTFGAGSRLTVL.

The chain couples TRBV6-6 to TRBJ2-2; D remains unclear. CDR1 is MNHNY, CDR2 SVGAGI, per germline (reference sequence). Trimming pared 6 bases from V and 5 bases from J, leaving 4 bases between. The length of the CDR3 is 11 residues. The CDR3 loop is CASSRTGELFF. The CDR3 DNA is TGTGCCAGCAGCAGGACCGGGGAGCTGTTTTTT.